One and the same sample provided the 17 T cell receptor beta chains below, sequenced in a study of blood T cell repertoires in COVID-19 (dated by TCRdb to 2019 to 2021). Libraries were constructed by the immunoSEQ multiplex PCR assay. This is the immuneACCESS table as TCRdb keeps it, with only in-frame sequences that have V and J called. A part of the clones is gone; compared with another copy, unresolved V genes explain less than half, and the rest is unexplained. Counted in this sample were approximately 230,000 clones; 80% to 85% of them appeared once. Clones ranked in the top ten supply 15% to 20% of the sample. The material sequenced was peripheral blood. All receptors derive from a man aged 25-40 years with active or convalescent COVID-19.

The chain carries TRBV13 and TRBJ1-2; 9 bases are a match to TRBD1. CDR3 length equals 14 residues. Germline values: CDR1 PRHDT, CDR2 FYEKMQ (reference sequence). V was pared by 0 bases and J by 7 bases, with 3 bases of the junction left unmatched. This CDR3 is CASSLGTGGFGYTF. The CDR3 DNA reads as TGTGCCAGCAGCTTAGGGACAGGGGGTTTTGGCTACACCTTC.

The rearrangement uses TRBV5-5 and TRBJ2-7, with no clear D. Trimming cost V 0 bases and J 2 bases, with 9 bases left between them. CDR3 length equals 14 residues. The germline V gene encodes CDR1 SGHKS and CDR2 YYEKEE (reference sequence). The CDR3 region is CASSLGLRAYEQYF. DNA for the CDR3: TGTGCCAGCAGCTTGGGCCTCCGGGCCTACGAGCAGTACTTC.

This clone was counted between two and nine times. The chain links TRBV19 to TRBJ1-4, with 12 nucleotides matching TRBD1. Germline lookup yields CDR1 LNHDA and CDR2 SQIVND (reference sequence). V lost 4 bases to trimming and J lost 6 bases; unmatched junction nucleotides: 6. The length of the CDR3 is 16 residues. CDR3 nucleotides: TGTGCCAGTAGTACCTGGGGGACAGGGGGCGATGAAAAACTGTTTTTT. Its protein is CASSTWGTGGDEKLFF.

The V and J genes are TRBV24-1 and TRBJ1-5; D gene unclear. Germline V gene data show CDR1 as KGHDR and CDR2 as SFDVKD. CDR3 length equals 12 residues. Trimming pared 6 bases from V and 2 bases from J, leaving 4 bases between. This CDR3 is CATSLGNQPQHF. CDR3 nucleotide sequence: TGTGCCACCAGTTTAGGCAATCAGCCCCAGCATTTT.

The chain is built from TRBV11-2 and TRBJ1-1; D gene ambiguous. From germline, CDR1 is SGHAT and CDR2 FQNNGV. The CDR3 totals 16 residues. The germline V and J ends were trimmed by 4 bases and 3 bases, with 18 bases remaining between them. The CDR3 bases are TGTGCCAGCAGCTCGCAAAGGGAGTATTCGTACACTGAAGCTTTCTTT. Its protein is CASSSQREYSYTEAFF. The full variable domain, in which reference TRBV11-2 and TRBJ1-1 provide the parts outside the CDR3, is EAGVAQSPRYKIIEKRQSVAFWCNPISGHATLYWYQQILGQGPKLLIQFQNNGVVDDSQLPKDRFSAERLKGVDSTLKIQPAKLEDSAVYLCASSSQREYSYTEAFFGQGTRLTVV.

The chain combines TRBV7-9 with TRBJ1-5; 7 bases fit TRBD1. Germline assignment: CDR1 SEHNR and CDR2 FQNEAQ (reference sequence). J gave up 5 bases and V 1 base, and 2 bases lay outside the gene matches. CDR3 length equals 14 residues. This CDR3 is CASSLEGAYQPQHF. DNA of the CDR3: TGTGCCAGCAGCTTAGAGGGGGCATATCAGCCCCAGCATTTT.

This clone was counted a single time. This chain joins TRBV11-2 and TRBJ2-7; TRBD1 matches 10 bases. Looked up from germline, CDR1 is SGHAT and CDR2 is FQNNGV. The CDR3 has 14 amino acids. The ends lost 1 base at V and 4 bases at J; junction bases unmatched: 1. The CDR3 region is CASSLGGQGYEQYF. CDR3 nucleotides: TGTGCCAGCAGCTTAGGGGGACAGGGGTACGAGCAGTACTTC.

V is TRBV19 and J is TRBJ1-5, with TRBD1 matching 11 bases. The CDR3 contains 15 residues. V lost 7 bases to trimming and J lost 7 bases; unmatched junction nucleotides: 9. The germline V gene encodes CDR1 LNHDA and CDR2 SQIVND (reference sequence). The DNA for the CDR3 is TGTGCCAGTATTGACCCTGGACAGGGGGCGCAGCCCCAGCATTTT. Its protein product is CASIDPGQGAQPQHF.

This rearrangement joins TRBV7-2 to TRBJ1-2; 8 nucleotides line up with TRBD1. Trimming at V came to 2 bases and at J to 4 bases, leaving 6 bases not matched to a gene. The CDR3 loop spans 15 amino acids. Germline V CDR1 and CDR2: SGHTA, FQGNSA. CDR3 nucleotides: TGTGCCAGCAGCTTAAGGTCAGGGGGCACCTATGGCTACACCTTC. It translates to CASSLRSGGTYGYTF.

The chain joins TRBV24-1 to TRBJ2-7; 7 nucleotides match TRBD1. This CDR3 comprises 16 residues. V lost 4 bases to trimming and J lost 5 bases; unmatched junction nucleotides: 13. Germline-derived CDR1 and CDR2 are KGHDR and SFDVKD. The CDR3 loop reads CATSDPDRVLCDEQYF. CDR3 in DNA: TGTGCCACCAGTGACCCAGACAGGGTTCTCTGCGACGAGCAGTACTTC.

The chain joins TRBV7-2 to TRBJ2-2, with 8 nucleotides matching TRBD2. The CDR3 totals 16 residues. Germline loops: CDR1 SGHTA, CDR2 FQGNSA. V was clipped by 5 bases and J by 0 bases; unmatched bases: 5. The CDR3 coding sequence is TGTGCCAGCAGCCCGTTAGCGGGAACGAACACCGGGGAGCTGTTTTTT. Protein: CASSPLAGTNTGELFF.

The chain uses TRBV10-3 and TRBJ2-5, with 9 bases lining up with TRBD1. CDR3 length equals 13 residues. Germline CDR1 is ENHRY and CDR2 is SYGVKD. After removal of 10 bases from V and 3 bases from J, the junction contained 6 bases not matched to a gene. CDR3 coding DNA: TGTGCCACCCTGAGGACAGGGGAAGAGACCCAGTACTTC. This encodes CATLRTGEETQYF.

The J gene is TRBJ2-7, the V gene TRBV6-5; 7 nucleotides match TRBD1. The CDR3 sequence is 12 residues long. The trim removed 8 bases at V and 4 bases at J, leaving 5 bases unmatched. Germline V gene lookup returns CDR1 MNHEY and CDR2 SVGAGI. CDR3 coding DNA: TGTGCCAGCGGGACAGCCGATTACGAGCAGTACTTC. It yields the protein CASGTADYEQYF.

The chain carries TRBV6-4 and TRBJ1-1; no definite D call. Germline V CDR1 and CDR2: MRHNA, SNTAGT. Trimming pared 0 bases from V and 4 bases from J, leaving 12 bases between. The CDR3 runs to 15 residues. CDR3 DNA: TGTGCCAGCAGTGACTCTTCCCGGGGTAGCACTGAAGCTTTCTTT. Translation gives CASSDSSRGSTEAFF.

This sequence joins TRBV30 and TRBJ1-6; 7 nucleotides line up with TRBD1. Germline values: CDR1 GTSNPN, CDR2 SVGIG (reference sequence). The V segment lost 8 bases and the J segment 5 bases; nucleotides outside the gene matches: 6. CDR3 length: 13 residues. CDR3 protein: CARRDRDNSPLHF. The CDR3 DNA follows: TGTGCCCGACGGGACAGAGATAATTCACCCCTCCACTTT.

The chain is built from TRBV6-1 and TRBJ2-7; D possibly corresponds to TRBD2 (5 bases). Trimming left V 2 bases short and J 2 bases short, with 13 bases between. This CDR3 contains 15 residues. CDR1 and CDR2 (germline): MNHNS, SASEGT. The CDR3 is CASSEKEAGAYEQYF. The CDR3 DNA reads as TGTGCCAGCAGTGAAAAAGAAGCCGGGGCCTACGAGCAGTACTTC.

The CDR3 nucleotides are TGCGCCAGCAGCTTGAGGGGGGGCTACGAGCAGTACTTC. Translated: CASSLRGGYEQYF. The chain uses TRBV5-1 and TRBJ2-7; possibly TRBD2 for D (7 bases). Trimming shortened V by 1 base and J by 3 bases, and 8 bases separated the two germline ends. Germline CDR1 SGHRS, CDR2 YFSETQ. The CDR3 length is 13 residues. The whole variable domain, filled in from reference TRBV5-1 and TRBJ2-7, reads KAGVTQTPRYLIKTRGQQVTLSCSPISGHRSVSWYQQTPGQGLQFLFEYFSETQRNKGNFPGRFSGRQFSNSRSEMNVSTLELGDSALYLCASSLRGGYEQYFGPGTRLTVT.